This TCR beta chain was sequenced for a study of early T cells in non-severe SARS-CoV-2 infection. V lost 1 base to trimming and J lost 6 bases, with 14 bases between them. CDR1 is SGHRS and CDR2 is YFSETQ in the germline V gene. The CDR3 has 16 residues. Via MiXCR, TCRdb re-called the 5' RACE reads, giving one row per CDR3 protein. Of approximately 50,000 distinct CDR3 sequences in the sample, approximately 9.8% are singletons; the top ten hold about 8.3%. Material: whole blood. This clonotype was sampled from an adult who was a healthcare worker with PCR-confirmed SARS-CoV-2 infection or an uninfected control (not recorded which). This chain links TRBV5-1 with TRBJ1-6; perhaps TRBD1 as D (6 bases). Here the CDR3 reads CASSLKGGGGNSPLHF. The DNA for the CDR3 is TGCGCCAGCAGCTTGAAAGGAGGGGGAGGTAATTCACCCCTCCACTTT.